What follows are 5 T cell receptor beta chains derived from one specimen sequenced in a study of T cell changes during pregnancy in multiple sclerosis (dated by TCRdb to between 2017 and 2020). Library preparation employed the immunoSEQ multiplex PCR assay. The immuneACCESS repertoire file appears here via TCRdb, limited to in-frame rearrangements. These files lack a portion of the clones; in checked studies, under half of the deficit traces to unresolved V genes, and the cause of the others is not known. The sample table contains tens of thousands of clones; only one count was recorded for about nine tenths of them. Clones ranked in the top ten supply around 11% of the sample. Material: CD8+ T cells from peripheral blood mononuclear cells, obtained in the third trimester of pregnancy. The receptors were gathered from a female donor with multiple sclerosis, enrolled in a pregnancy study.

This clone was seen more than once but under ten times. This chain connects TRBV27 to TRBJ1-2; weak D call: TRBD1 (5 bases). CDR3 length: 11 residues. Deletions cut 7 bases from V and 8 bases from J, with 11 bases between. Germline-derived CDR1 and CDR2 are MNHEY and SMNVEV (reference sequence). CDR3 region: CASKDMGGYTF. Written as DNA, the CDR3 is TGTGCCAGCAAGGACATGGGGGGCTACACCTTC.

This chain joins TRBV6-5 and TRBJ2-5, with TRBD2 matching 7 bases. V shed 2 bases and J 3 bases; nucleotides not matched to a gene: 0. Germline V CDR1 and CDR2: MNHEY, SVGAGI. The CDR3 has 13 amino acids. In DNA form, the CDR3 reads TGTGCCAGCAGTTACGCGGGGGAAGAGACCCAGTACTTC. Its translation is CASSYAGEETQYF.

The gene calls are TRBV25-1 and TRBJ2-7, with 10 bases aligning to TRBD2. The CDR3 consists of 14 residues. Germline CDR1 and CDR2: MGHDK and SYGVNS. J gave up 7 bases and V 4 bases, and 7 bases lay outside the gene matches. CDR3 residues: CASSVTSGIGEQYF. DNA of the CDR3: TGTGCCAGCAGTGTCACTAGCGGGATAGGGGAGCAGTACTTC.

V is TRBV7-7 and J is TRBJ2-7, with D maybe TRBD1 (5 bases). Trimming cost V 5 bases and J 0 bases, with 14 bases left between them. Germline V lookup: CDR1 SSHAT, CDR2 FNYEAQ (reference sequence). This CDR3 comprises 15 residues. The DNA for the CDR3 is TGTGCCAGCAGCCCAAGCCCAAGGGGCTCCTACGAGCAGTACTTC. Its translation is CASSPSPRGSYEQYF. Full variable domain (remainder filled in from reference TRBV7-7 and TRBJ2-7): GAGVSQSPRYKVTKRGQDVTLRCDPISSHATLYWYQQALGQGPEFLTYFNYEAQPDKSGLPSDRFSAERPEGSISTLTIQRTEQRDSAMYRCASSPSPRGSYEQYFGPGTRLTVT.

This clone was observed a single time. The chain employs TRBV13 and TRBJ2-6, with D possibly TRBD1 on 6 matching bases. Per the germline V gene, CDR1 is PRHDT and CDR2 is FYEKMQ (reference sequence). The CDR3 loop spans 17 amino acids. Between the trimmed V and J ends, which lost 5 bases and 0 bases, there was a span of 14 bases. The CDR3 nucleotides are TGTGCCAGCAGCATCCCCAGGGGCTCCTCTGGGGCCAACGTCCTGACTTTC. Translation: CASSIPRGSSGANVLTF.